This T cell receptor (beta chain) derives from a study of T cell responses to AZD1222 COVID-19 vaccine (dated by TCRdb to about 2021). At the level of the whole study: A total of more than 230 trial participants underwent TCR sequencing, of whom about 210 received two doses of AZD1222 and approximately 25 received two doses of the MenACWY control vaccine. Trial participants were enrolled by age into subgroups of 18-55, 56-69 and 70-plus years, and about 150, 27 and 61 TCR-sequenced participants, respectively, were included in these subgroups. Study-level results and caveats: Vaccine-associated CD4 TCRs spanned the whole spike protein, with dominant responses in regions 160-218 and 743-854. Most participants were white British and females outnumbered males, and the authors suggested that clonal diversity may have been underestimated. After two AZD1222 doses, both the breadth and the depth of spike-specific TCRs were significantly higher than at day 0 and than in MenACWY recipients. Epitopes outside the regions mutated in the B.1.351 and B.1.1.7 variants were reportedly recognized by nearly half of the unique spike-specific TCRs. In the small 56-69-year group, the increase in depth fell short of significance, most likely because of low power. Because no day 14 peak-response samples were available, the repertoires could be characterized only after the peak T cell response. Conclusions about previously exposed vaccinees are limited, since just five or six AZD1222 recipients were seropositive for SARS-CoV-2 at baseline.

This clone was found a few times. What antigen it recognizes has not been identified. No quality values exist for individual bases; no much larger clone is one base distant. CDR1 and CDR2 are drawn from the germline V gene: KGHSH, LQKENI. Counted from cysteine to phenylalanine, this CDR3 has 14 amino acids. Only the CDR3 part of the read is kept: 42 bases, read in frame from the first base. V was cut back by 1 base and J by 1 base, leaving a gap of 8 bases between them. The time point label of this sample denotes: about 28 days (+/-7) after the second vaccine dose. The treatment or condition label, read with the paper, signifies: meningococcal conjugate vaccine given as trial control. The vaccinee samples were drawn from two UK trials, COV001 and COV002, one of which was a single-blind randomized controlled phase 2/3 trial testing AZD1222 (ChAdOx1 nCoV-19) in healthy adults. For TCRbeta chain sequencing, PBMC samples from trial participants were taken at day 0 and at day 28 after the second dose.

The CDR3 regions of human TCRbeta chains were analyzed by immunosequencing. From the authors' description of their analysis: TCRs in the repertoires were compared against a reference library of SARS-CoV-2-specific TCRs that had been generated with the MIRA antigen-specificity platform. Breadth was defined as the fraction of unique TCRs that were SARS-CoV-2-associated, and depth was defined as the fraction of total T cells that were SARS-CoV-2-associated. Using the MIRA data, each spike-specific TCR was assigned both to the spike region to which the TCR was reactive and to a CD4 or CD8 class. Log10-transformed breadth and depth values were compared by one-way ANOVA with Sidak's multiple comparisons tests. TCRdb holds this immuneACCESS table with in-frame rearrangements only. Some clones are missing; in checked studies, unresolved V genes explain under half, and the rest has no known cause. From that table come the V and J calls and clone size; the DNA was used to work out D and trimming. The sample table holds 200,000 to 250,000 clones, of which approximately 94% were seen once. The biggest ten clones account for over 1.5% of the sample.

The chain uses TRBV18 and TRBJ2-7, with a tentative D gene TRBD1 over 6 matching bases. The material sequenced was peripheral blood, taken 28 days after the second dose of the MenACWY control vaccine. The receptor was isolated from an adult who received the MenACWY meningococcal vaccine as a control. The CDR3 amino acid sequence is: CASSPLDSSYEQYF. The DNA sequence follows: TGTGCCAGCTCACCACTGGACAGTTCCTACGAGCAGTACTTC.